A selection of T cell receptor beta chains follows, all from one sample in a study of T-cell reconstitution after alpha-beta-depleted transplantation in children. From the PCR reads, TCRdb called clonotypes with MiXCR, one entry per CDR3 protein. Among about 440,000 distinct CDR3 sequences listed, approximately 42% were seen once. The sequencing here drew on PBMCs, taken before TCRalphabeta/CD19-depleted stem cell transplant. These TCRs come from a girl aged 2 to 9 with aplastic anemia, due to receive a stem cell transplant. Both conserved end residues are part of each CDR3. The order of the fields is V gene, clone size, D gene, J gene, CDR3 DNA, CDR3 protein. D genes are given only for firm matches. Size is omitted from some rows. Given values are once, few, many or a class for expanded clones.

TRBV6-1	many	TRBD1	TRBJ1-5	TGTGCCAGCAGCAGACAGGGAGTCAATCAGCCCCAGCATTTT	CASSRQGVNQPQHF
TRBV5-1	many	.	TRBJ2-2	TGCGCCAGCCTAAGGTGGCGTCCCGGGGAGCTGTTTTTT	CASLRWRPGELFF
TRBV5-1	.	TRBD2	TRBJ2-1	TGCGCCAGCAGCCTCGGGGGGGCCGGGTCGAATGAGCAGTTCTTC	CASSLGGAGSNEQFF
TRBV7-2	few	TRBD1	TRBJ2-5	TGTGCCAGCAGCTTACAGGGGGCGCAGCAAGCGACCCAGTACTTC	CASSLQGAQQATQYF
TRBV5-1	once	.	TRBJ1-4	TGCGCCAGCAGCTTGGCTCAGGGAGGAAAACTGTTTTTT	CASSLAQGGKLFF
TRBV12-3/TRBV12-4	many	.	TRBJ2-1	TGTGCCAGCAGTTCGGGGGTATATTATTATGAGCAGTTCTTC	CASSSGVYYYEQFF
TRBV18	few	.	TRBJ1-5	TGTGCCAGCTCACCGGAAAGGGAAGGTGTTGGGAGTCAGCCCCAGCATTTT	CASSPEREGVGSQPQHF
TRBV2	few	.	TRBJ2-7	TGTGCCAGCGGAGGGGCGCTAGCGACCGAGCAGTACTTC	CASGGALATEQYF
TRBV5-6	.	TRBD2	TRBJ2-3	TGTGCCAGCAGCTTGGGTTCAGGACTAGCCGAGTATTTT	CASSLGSGLAEYF
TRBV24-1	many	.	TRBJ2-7	TGTGCCACCAGTGCTTCGGACAACTCCTACGAGCAGTACTTC	CATSASDNSYEQYF
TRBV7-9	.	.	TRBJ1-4	TGTGCCAGCAGCTTAGACGGGGGGCGCAATGAAAAACTGTTTTTT	CASSLDGGRNEKLFF
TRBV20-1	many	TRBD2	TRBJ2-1	TGCAGTGCTCCTAGGCGACTAGCGGTGGGGATCTACAATGAGCAGTTCTTC	CSAPRRLAVGIYNEQFF
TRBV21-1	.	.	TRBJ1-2	TGTGCCATCCGGGGCACAGAGAAAAACTATGGCTACACCTTC	CAIRGTEKNYGYTF
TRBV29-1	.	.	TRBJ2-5	TGCAGCGTTGTGTCCCTCCCGGCAGGAGAGACCCAGTACTTC	CSVVSLPAGETQYF
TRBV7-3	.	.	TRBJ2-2	TGTGCCAGCAGCTGGGATGGGGGCGTCGGGGAGCTGTTTTTT	CASSWDGGVGELFF
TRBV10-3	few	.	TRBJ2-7	TGTGCCATCAGTGTGGACGCCCCCGGGGAGCAGTACTTC	CAISVDAPGEQYF
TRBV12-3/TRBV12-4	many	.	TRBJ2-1	TGTGCCAGCAGTTGGAGCGATGAGCAGTTCTTC	CASSWSDEQFF
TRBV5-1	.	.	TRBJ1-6	TGCGCCAGCAGCTTGGCCCTTGTGGGGGCGCCCAATTCACCCCTCCACTTT	CASSLALVGAPNSPLHF
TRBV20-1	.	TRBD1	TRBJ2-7	TGCAGTGCTAGGGACAGGCTAAGCCCACGCTACGAGCAGTACTTC	CSARDRLSPRYEQYF
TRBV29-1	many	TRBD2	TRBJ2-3	TGCAGCGTTAGTGGACTAGCTGTTGGAGGAGATACGCAGTATTTT	CSVSGLAVGGDTQYF
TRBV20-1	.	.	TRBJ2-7	TGCAGTGCTAGGGTCAGGGGAGAGTACGAGCAGTACTTC	CSARVRGEYEQYF
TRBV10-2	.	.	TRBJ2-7	TGCGCCAGCAGTGGCCCCTACAGGGACGAGCAGTACTTC	CASSGPYRDEQYF
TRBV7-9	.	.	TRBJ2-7	TGTGCCAGCAGCACCACCCAGGCCGGGCAGTACTTC	CASSTTQAGQYF
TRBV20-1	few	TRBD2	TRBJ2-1	TGCAGTGCTAGAACGCTAGCGGGGGGGCTTGAGCAGTTCTTC	CSARTLAGGLEQFF
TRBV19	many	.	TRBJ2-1	TGTGCCAGTTCCCCCGCGCTCTCCAATGAGCAGTTCTTC	CASSPALSNEQFF
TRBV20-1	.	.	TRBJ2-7	TGCAGTGCTAGTAGTCGGAACTACGAGCAGTACTTC	CSASSRNYEQYF
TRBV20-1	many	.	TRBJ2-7	TGCAGTGCTAGTTCTGGGTTCTACGAGCAGTACTTC	CSASSGFYEQYF
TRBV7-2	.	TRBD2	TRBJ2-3	TGTGCCACCCCACCGGGAGGCGGGGAAGATACGCAGTATTTT	CATPPGGGEDTQYF
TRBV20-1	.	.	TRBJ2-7	TGCGCTGCCCCCCGCCCAAGCTCCTACGAGCAGTACTTC	CAAPRPSSYEQYF
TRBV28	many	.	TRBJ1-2	TGTGCCAGCGGTCGGGACCAGATCAACTATGGCTACACCTTC	CASGRDQINYGYTF
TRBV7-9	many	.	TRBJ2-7	TGTGCCAGCAGCTTGTCAGAGGAGTCTATGCACGAGCAGTACTTC	CASSLSEESMHEQYF
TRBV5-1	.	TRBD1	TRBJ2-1	TGCGCCAGCAGCTATACAGGGGCGGACTCCTACAATGAGCAGTTCTTC	CASSYTGADSYNEQFF
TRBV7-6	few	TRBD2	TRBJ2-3	TGTGCCAGCAGCTCGTATACGGGGGGGAGAAACACAGATACGCAGTATTTT	CASSSYTGGRNTDTQYF
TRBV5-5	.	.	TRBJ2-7	TGTGCCAGCAGCTTGGAAGGGGGGCGGGAGCAGTACTTC	CASSLEGGREQYF
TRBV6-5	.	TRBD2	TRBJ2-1	TGTGCCAGCAGACCGGGACTAGCGTTCATTCTCGATGAGCAGTTCTTC	CASRPGLAFILDEQFF
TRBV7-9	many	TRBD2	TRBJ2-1	TGTGCCAGCAGCCCTACTCTAGCGGGAGTAGGGAATGAGCAGTTCTTC	CASSPTLAGVGNEQFF
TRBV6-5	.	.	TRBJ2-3	TGTGCCAGCAGTTACAGGGGGAGGGATACGCAGTATTTT	CASSYRGRDTQYF
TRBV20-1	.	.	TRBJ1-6	TGCAGTGCTAGAGATTCCCCCGGGAGCTCCTATAATTCACCCCTCCACTTT	CSARDSPGSSYNSPLHF
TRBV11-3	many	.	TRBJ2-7	TGTGCCAGCAGCTTAGTAAATTCGGGGCTCGGGAGCATTTACGAGCAGTACTTC	CASSLVNSGLGSIYEQYF
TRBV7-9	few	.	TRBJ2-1	TGTGCCAGCAGCTTCGGGGAGAATGAGCAGTTCTTC	CASSFGENEQFF
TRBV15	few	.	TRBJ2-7	TGTGCCACCAGCAGAGAGGTTGTGGGGGAGCAGTACTTC	CATSREVVGEQYF
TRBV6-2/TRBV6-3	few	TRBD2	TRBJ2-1	TGTGCCAGCGTCCGGCGGGAGGTATTGGATGAGCAGTTCTTC	CASVRREVLDEQFF
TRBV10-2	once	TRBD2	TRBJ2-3	TGCGCCACTGATAGCGGGGGGGCTGTGATACGAGATACGCAGTATTTT	CATDSGGAVIRDTQYF
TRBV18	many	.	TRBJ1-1	TGTGCCAGCTCACCACCGGCAGGGGCGAACACTGAAGCTTTCTTT	CASSPPAGANTEAFF
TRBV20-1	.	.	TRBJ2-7	TGCAGTGCTAGACGGACCTACGAGCAGTACTTC	CSARRTYEQYF
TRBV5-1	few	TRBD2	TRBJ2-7	TGCGCCAGCAGCCTCCGGACCGGGGGGGGCTCCTACGAGCAGTACTTC	CASSLRTGGGSYEQYF
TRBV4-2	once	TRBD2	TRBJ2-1	TGTGCCAGCGGGACTAGCGCGAGCTCCTACAATGAGCAGTTCTTC	CASGTSASSYNEQFF
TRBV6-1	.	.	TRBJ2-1	TGTGCCAGCAGTCCACTGGGGCCAGACAATGAGCAGTTCTTC	CASSPLGPDNEQFF
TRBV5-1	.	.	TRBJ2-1	TGCGCCAGCAGCTTGGACGGGAGTCGCTACAATGAGCAGTTCTTC	CASSLDGSRYNEQFF
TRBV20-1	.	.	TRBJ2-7	TGCAGTGCTAGTAGTGGGACTTCCTACGAGCAGTACTTC	CSASSGTSYEQYF
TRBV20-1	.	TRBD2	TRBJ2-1	TGCAGTGCCCGAGGTCAGCGGGAGAACTACAATGAGCAGTTCTTC	CSARGQRENYNEQFF
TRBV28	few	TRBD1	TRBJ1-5	TGTGCCAGCACCTCTGGGGGACAGGGAGCCTTTGATCCCCAGCATTTT	CASTSGGQGAFDPQHF
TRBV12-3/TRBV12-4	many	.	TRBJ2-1	TGCGCCAGCAGCCTCGCACAGGGTTACAATGAGCAGTTCTTC	CASSLAQGYNEQFF
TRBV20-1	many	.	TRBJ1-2	TGCAGTGCTGGACCGGGAGGGGGTCCCTACACCTTC	CSAGPGGGPYTF
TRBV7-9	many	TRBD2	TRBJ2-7	TGTGCCAGCAGCCGCAGCGCGGGGGGCTCCTACGAGCAGTACTTC	CASSRSAGGSYEQYF
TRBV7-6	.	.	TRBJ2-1	TGTGCCAGCAGCTTAGCGCCCGGCAAATCGAGGAATGAGCAGTTCTTC	CASSLAPGKSRNEQFF
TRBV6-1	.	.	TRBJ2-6	TGTGCCAGCATCCAACCTGGGGCAGGGCCTGGGGCCAACGTCCTGACTTTC	CASIQPGAGPGANVLTF
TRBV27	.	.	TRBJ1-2	TGTGCCAGCAGGATCCTCGGGGAGAATAACTATGGCTACACCTTC	CASRILGENNYGYTF
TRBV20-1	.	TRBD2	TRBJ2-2	TGCAGTGCAAGCGTAGGACGCGGGACTACGAGAACCGGGGAGCTGTTTTTT	CSASVGRGTTRTGELFF
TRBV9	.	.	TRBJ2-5	TGTGCCAGCAGCGTAGGCGGCCTCTCACGGGAGACCCAGTACTTC	CASSVGGLSRETQYF